The rows below give T cell receptor beta chains drawn from one sample of a study of cytomegalovirus exposure and HLA in healthy donors. Profiling relied on immunoSEQ multiplex PCR, and the TCRdb table lists in-frame clones only, not all of them. The sample holds under 200,000 clones. Sequenced input: PBMCs. The receptors shown here come from a man aged 30 to 45 in good health and CMV-seronegative. Both conserved end residues are part of each CDR3. D genes are given only for firm matches.

D	V	J	CDR3	DNA
-	TRBV7-9	TRBJ1-1	CASSSRMGGTEAFF	TGTGCCAGCAGCTCGCGGATGGGTGGCACTGAAGCTTTCTTT
-	TRBV6-1	TRBJ1-2	CASQDSANYGYTF	TGTGCCAGCCAGGACTCCGCTAACTATGGCTACACCTTC
TRBD1	TRBV5-1	TRBJ1-4	CASSLGQGGEKLFF	TGCGCCAGCAGCCTAGGACAGGGTGGAGAAAAACTGTTTTTT
-	TRBV5-4	TRBJ2-3	CATSPRGAIEDTQYF	TGTGCCACCTCTCCCAGGGGGGCCATTGAAGATACGCAGTATTTT
-	TRBV5-1	TRBJ2-6	CASSDRPVGGHGANVLTF	TGCGCCAGCAGCGATCGCCCCGTGGGAGGCCATGGAGCCAACGTCCTGACTTTC
-	TRBV9	TRBJ1-1	CASSVVAGPAFF	TGTGCCAGCAGCGTAGTGGCAGGGCCAGCTTTCTTT
-	TRBV19	TRBJ2-5	CASRPSGSGSWETQYF	TGTGCCAGTAGGCCGAGTGGATCGGGGTCTTGGGAGACCCAGTACTTC
TRBD1	TRBV18	TRBJ2-2	CASSPGQSTGELFF	TGTGCCAGCTCGCCGGGACAGAGCACCGGGGAGCTGTTTTTT
TRBD1	TRBV6-1	TRBJ2-1	CASRWTGAVDEQFF	TGTGCCAGCAGGTGGACAGGGGCGGTGGATGAGCAGTTCTTC
TRBD2	TRBV6-1	TRBJ2-7	CASSELAGEVYEQYF	TGTGCCAGCAGTGAATTAGCGGGAGAGGTCTACGAGCAGTACTTC
-	TRBV7-9	TRBJ2-3	CASSLGGKHTDTQYF	TGTGCCAGCAGCTTAGGCGGCAAACACACAGATACGCAGTATTTT
-	TRBV4-2	TRBJ2-1	CASSSTGPSYNEQFF	TGTGCCAGCAGCTCCACAGGGCCCTCCTACAATGAGCAGTTCTTC
-	TRBV7-6	TRBJ1-3	CASSLGRPGQGNTIYF	TGTGCCAGCAGCTTAGGACGCCCAGGGCAAGGAAACACCATATATTTT
TRBD1	TRBV27	TRBJ1-1	CASSPRTGSGSEAFF	TGTGCCAGCAGTCCCCGGACAGGGTCTGGCTCTGAAGCTTTCTTT
-	TRBV7-2	TRBJ2-7	CASSWRGSSYEQYF	TGTGCCAGCAGCTGGAGGGGTAGCTCCTACGAGCAGTACTTC
TRBD1	TRBV18	TRBJ2-1	CASSPSPGTEYNEQFF	TGTGCCAGCTCACCATCCCCCGGGACAGAGTACAATGAGCAGTTCTTC
-	TRBV6-5	TRBJ1-1	CASRQLKTFF	TGTGCCAGCCGACAGCTAAAAACTTTCTTT
TRBD1	TRBV4-1	TRBJ2-7	CASSQDEYRDRGYEQYF	TGCGCCAGCAGCCAAGATGAATACCGGGACAGGGGATACGAGCAGTACTTC
TRBD1	TRBV5-4	TRBJ1-2	CASSWDRGYGYTF	TGTGCCAGCAGCTGGGACAGGGGGTATGGCTACACCTTC
TRBD2	TRBV4-1	TRBJ2-7	CASSQLAGGEIDYEQYF	TGCGCCAGCAGCCAACTAGCGGGAGGCGAAATAGACTACGAGCAGTACTTC
-	TRBV29-1	TRBJ2-3	CSVVGGSTDTQYF	TGCAGCGTTGTTGGCGGGAGCACAGATACGCAGTATTTT
TRBD1	TRBV29-1	TRBJ1-2	CSSSGGSYGYTF	TGCAGTTCCTCAGGGGGTTCCTATGGCTACACCTTC